These T cell receptor beta chains were read from a single sample in a study of blood T cell repertoires in COVID-19. Method: immunoSEQ multiplex PCR; TCRdb's copy keeps in-frame clones and lacks some. The table includes approximately 98,000 clones, 88% detected once. The specimen was peripheral blood. Every receptor here comes from a human donor in a cohort sampled during active COVID-19. CDR3s include the opening cysteine and the closing phenylalanine or tryptophan. The D gene is left open where the match is weak. The size entry is marked missing in some rows and otherwise reads once, few, many or a size class.

>TRBV6-5|TRBJ2-7|NA|TRBD2
TGTGCCAGCAGCCAGTCGGGGGGAACCTACGAGCAGTACTTC
CASSQSGGTYEQYF
>TRBV2|TRBJ1-2|NA|NA
TGTGCCAGCAGTGAACGGGGATGGTATGGCTACACCTTC
CASSERGWYGYTF
>TRBV3-1/TRBV3-2|TRBJ1-4|NA|TRBD1
TGTGCCAGCAGCTGGGGACAGGGGATCGAAAAACTGTTTTTT
CASSWGQGIEKLFF
>TRBV6-5|TRBJ1-6|NA|NA
TGTGCCAGCAGTTACGCAACAGCAACTTCACCCCTCCACTTT
CASSYATATSPLHF
>TRBV4-2|TRBJ2-1|NA|NA
TGTGCCAGCAGCTCCATTCCAGGGTCGGACTCCTACAATGAGCAGTTCTTC
CASSSIPGSDSYNEQFF
>TRBV15|TRBJ2-7|NA|NA
TGTGCCACCAGCAGAGACAAACAGGGCTACGAGCAGTACTTC
CATSRDKQGYEQYF
>TRBV10-1|TRBJ2-7|NA|TRBD1
TGCGCCAGCAGTGAAGGGACAGCAAACTCCTACGAGCAGTACTTC
CASSEGTANSYEQYF
>TRBV9|TRBJ2-1|NA|NA
TGTGCCAGCAGCGTAGTGGCAGGAGGAAATGAGCAGTTCTTC
CASSVVAGGNEQFF
>TRBV29-1|TRBJ2-3|NA|NA
TGCAGCGTTGACCGGGACTCAAGGAAAGATACGCAGTATTTT
CSVDRDSRKDTQYF
>TRBV9|TRBJ2-1|NA|TRBD2
TGTGCCAGCAGCGCCAATTTAGCGGGCCTCTACAATGAGCAGTTCTTC
CASSANLAGLYNEQFF
>TRBV4-1|TRBJ2-5|NA|TRBD1
TGCGCCAGCAGCCTCACCGGACAGGGGCTGAAAGAGACCCAGTACTTC
CASSLTGQGLKETQYF
>TRBV2|TRBJ1-4|NA|NA
TGTGCCAGCAGAGAGGACAGCGAAAAACTGTTTTTT
CASREDSEKLFF
>TRBV19|TRBJ2-7|NA|TRBD1
TGTGCCAGTACTCGCGACAGGGCAGGCGAGCAGTACTTC
CASTRDRAGEQYF
>TRBV7-6|TRBJ1-3|NA|NA
TGTGCCAGCAGCTCTCCGGGAGCCTCTGGAAACACCATATATTTT
CASSSPGASGNTIYF
>TRBV6-6|TRBJ2-4|NA|NA
TGTGCCAGCAGTTACGTCAGGGAAGCCAAAAACATTCAGTACTTC
CASSYVREAKNIQYF
>TRBV2|TRBJ2-1|NA|TRBD2
TGTGCCAGCAGTGAGGGGACTAGCGGGACCTATGAGCAGTTCTTC
CASSEGTSGTYEQFF
>TRBV29-1|TRBJ1-1|few|NA
TGCAGCGTTGATCGAGTTGGGACTATGAACACTGAAGCTTTCTTT
CSVDRVGTMNTEAFF
>TRBV3-1/TRBV3-2|TRBJ2-5|NA|NA
TGTGCCAGCAGCCAGATGGGGGCCGAGACCCAGTACTTC
CASSQMGAETQYF
>TRBV11-2|TRBJ2-7|NA|TRBD1
TGTGCCAGCAGCTTAGGAATAGGGGGCGACGAGCAGTACTTC
CASSLGIGGDEQYF
>TRBV18|TRBJ1-1|NA|TRBD1
TGTGCCAGCTCACCGGGGACAGCGGCAATGAACACTGAAGCTTTCTTT
CASSPGTAAMNTEAFF
>TRBV7-9|TRBJ1-1|NA|NA
TGTGCCAGCAGCTTAGACAGTTATCTCATGAACACTGAAGCTTTCTTT
CASSLDSYLMNTEAFF
>TRBV2|TRBJ1-2|NA|TRBD1
TGTGCCAGCAGCATGGACAGGGCAGGGTATGGCTACACCTTC
CASSMDRAGYGYTF
>TRBV6-4|TRBJ1-1|once|NA
TGTGCCAGCAGTGCTTCGGGGGGAGTAGGGAATGAAGCTTTCTTT
CASSASGGVGNEAFF
>TRBV7-8|TRBJ2-3|NA|TRBD2
TGTGCCAGCAGCGCGCGACTAGCCGACGTCACAGATACGCAGTATTTT
CASSARLADVTDTQYF
>TRBV5-1|TRBJ2-2|NA|TRBD2
TGCGCCAGCACCCAGCGGGGGGACGGCGGGGAGCTGTTTTTT
CASTQRGDGGELFF
>TRBV10-3|TRBJ1-2|NA|NA
TGTGCCATCAGTGTACAGGGTGGCTATGGCTACACCTTC
CAISVQGGYGYTF
>TRBV7-3|TRBJ2-3|NA|TRBD2
TGTGCCAGCAGCTTATCCCTAGCGGGCACAGATACGCAGTATTTT
CASSLSLAGTDTQYF
>TRBV5-4|TRBJ2-1|NA|TRBD2
TGTGCCAGCAGCCCGCGGGGGGGGGCGGGCAATGAGCAGTTCTTC
CASSPRGGAGNEQFF
>TRBV27|TRBJ2-7|NA|NA
TGTGCCAGCAACCCCGGGGACTCGAGCTCCTACGAGCAGTACTTC
CASNPGDSSSYEQYF
>TRBV12-5|TRBJ2-1|NA|TRBD2
TGTGCTAGTGGTTTGGTTGGATTGCGCGGGAGGGCCTCCTACAATGAGCAGTTCTTC
CASGLVGLRGRASYNEQFF
>TRBV3-1/TRBV3-2|TRBJ2-5|NA|NA
TGTGCCAGCAGCCAAGTTAAAACTAAGGCCCTTAAAGAGACCCAGTACTTC
CASSQVKTKALKETQYF
>TRBV6-5|TRBJ2-7|NA|TRBD1
TGTGCCAGCGGGACAGGGGGCCTAACCTACGAGCAGTACTTC
CASGTGGLTYEQYF
>TRBV10-2|TRBJ2-3|NA|NA
TGCGCCAGCGGGGGACTCCACACAGATACGCAGTATTTT
CASGGLHTDTQYF
>TRBV2|TRBJ1-3|NA|NA
TGTGCCAGCCTAAAAGACAACTCTGGAAACACCATATATTTT
CASLKDNSGNTIYF
>TRBV28|TRBJ2-7|NA|TRBD2
TGTGCCAGCAGCCTGACTAGCGGGAGTGCCCAAGACGAGCAGTACTTC
CASSLTSGSAQDEQYF
>TRBV6-6|TRBJ1-5|few|NA
TGTGCCAGCACCCTGATCCAGGAAAGCAATCAGCCCCAGCATTTT
CASTLIQESNQPQHF
>TRBV3-1/TRBV3-2|TRBJ2-1|NA|TRBD1
TGTGCCAGCAGCCAGGCGGGACAGGGGGCAAGTGAGCAGTTCTTC
CASSQAGQGASEQFF
>TRBV19|TRBJ2-3|once|TRBD2
TGTGCCAGTAGTTACGGACTAGCTAACTTAGATACGCAGTATTTT
CASSYGLANLDTQYF
>TRBV12-3/TRBV12-4|TRBJ2-7|NA|NA
TGTGCCAGCAGTCTCTCACAGGAACGCGAGCAGTACTTC
CASSLSQEREQYF
>TRBV7-9|TRBJ1-2|NA|NA
TGTGCCACCACCTCCATAAGCGCTTGGGATGGCTACACCTTC
CATTSISAWDGYTF